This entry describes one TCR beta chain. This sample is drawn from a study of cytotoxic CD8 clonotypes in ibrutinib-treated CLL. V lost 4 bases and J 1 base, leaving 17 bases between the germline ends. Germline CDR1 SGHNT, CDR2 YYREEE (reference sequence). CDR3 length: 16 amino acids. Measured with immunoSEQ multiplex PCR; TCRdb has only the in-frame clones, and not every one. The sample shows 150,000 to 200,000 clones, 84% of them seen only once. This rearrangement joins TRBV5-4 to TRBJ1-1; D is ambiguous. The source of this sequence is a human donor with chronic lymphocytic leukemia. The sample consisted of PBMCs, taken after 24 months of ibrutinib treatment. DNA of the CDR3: TGTGCCAGCAGCCCCCCGCCACGGGGAAGGAACACTGAAGCTTTCTTT. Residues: CASSPPPRGRNTEAFF.